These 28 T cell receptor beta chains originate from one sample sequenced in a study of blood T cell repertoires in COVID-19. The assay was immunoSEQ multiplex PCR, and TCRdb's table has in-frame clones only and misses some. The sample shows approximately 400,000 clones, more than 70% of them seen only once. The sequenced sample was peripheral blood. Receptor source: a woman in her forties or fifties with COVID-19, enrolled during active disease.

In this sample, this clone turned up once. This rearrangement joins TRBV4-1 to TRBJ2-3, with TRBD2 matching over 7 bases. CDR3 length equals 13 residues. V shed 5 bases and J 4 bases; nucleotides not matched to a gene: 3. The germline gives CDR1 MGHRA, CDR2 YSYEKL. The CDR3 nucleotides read TGCGCCAGCAGCGGGACTACCTCAGATACGCAGTATTTT. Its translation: CASSGTTSDTQYF.

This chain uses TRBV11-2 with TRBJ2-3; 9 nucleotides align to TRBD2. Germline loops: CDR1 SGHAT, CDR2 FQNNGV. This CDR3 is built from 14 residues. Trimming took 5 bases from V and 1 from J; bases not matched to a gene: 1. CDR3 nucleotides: TGTGCCAGCAGCGCGGGGGGGGGCACAGATACGCAGTATTTT. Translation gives CASSAGGGTDTQYF.

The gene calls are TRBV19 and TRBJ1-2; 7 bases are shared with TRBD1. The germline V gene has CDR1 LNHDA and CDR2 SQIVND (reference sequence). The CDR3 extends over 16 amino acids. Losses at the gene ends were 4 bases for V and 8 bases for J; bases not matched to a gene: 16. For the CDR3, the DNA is TGTGCCAGTAGTAACGGACAGGACGAGGCCATTCAGGGCTACACCTTC. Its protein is CASSNGQDEAIQGYTF.

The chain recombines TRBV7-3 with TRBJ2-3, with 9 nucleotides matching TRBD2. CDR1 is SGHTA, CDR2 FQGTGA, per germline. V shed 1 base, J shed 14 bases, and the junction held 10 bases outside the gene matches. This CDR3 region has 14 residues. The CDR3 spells CASSLILAGPTRYF. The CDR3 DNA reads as TGTGCCAGCAGCTTAATTCTAGCGGGGCCTACACGGTATTTT.

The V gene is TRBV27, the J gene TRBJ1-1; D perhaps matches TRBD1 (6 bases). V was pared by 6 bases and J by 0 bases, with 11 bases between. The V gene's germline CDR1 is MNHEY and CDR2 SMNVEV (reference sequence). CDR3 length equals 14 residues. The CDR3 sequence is CASRMGQMNTEAFF. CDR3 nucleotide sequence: TGTGCCAGCAGGATGGGACAAATGAACACTGAAGCTTTCTTT.

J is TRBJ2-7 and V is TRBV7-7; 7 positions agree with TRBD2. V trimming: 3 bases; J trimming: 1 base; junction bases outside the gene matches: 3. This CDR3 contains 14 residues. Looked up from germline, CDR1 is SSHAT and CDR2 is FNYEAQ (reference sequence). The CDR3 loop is CASSLGGGSYEQYF. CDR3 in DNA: TGTGCCAGCAGCTTGGGCGGGGGATCCTACGAGCAGTACTTC.

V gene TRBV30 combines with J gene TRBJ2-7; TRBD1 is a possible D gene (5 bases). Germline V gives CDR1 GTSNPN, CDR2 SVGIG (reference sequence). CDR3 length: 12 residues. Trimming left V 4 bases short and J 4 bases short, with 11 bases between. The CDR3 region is CAWTDQGYEQYF. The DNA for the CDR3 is TGTGCCTGGACCGATCAGGGATACGAGCAGTACTTC.

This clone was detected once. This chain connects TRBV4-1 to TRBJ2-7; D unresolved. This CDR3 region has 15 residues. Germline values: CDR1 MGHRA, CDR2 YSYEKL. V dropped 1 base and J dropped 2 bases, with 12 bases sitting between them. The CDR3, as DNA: TGCGCCAGCAGCCAAGCGCTTAACAACCCCTACGAGCAGTACTTC. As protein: CASSQALNNPYEQYF.

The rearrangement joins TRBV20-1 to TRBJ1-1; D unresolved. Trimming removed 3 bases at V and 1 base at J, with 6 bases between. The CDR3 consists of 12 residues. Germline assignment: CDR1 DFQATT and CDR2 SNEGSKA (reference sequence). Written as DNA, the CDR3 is TGCAGTGCTAGTGTCTGGAACACTGAAGCTTTCTTT. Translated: CSASVWNTEAFF.

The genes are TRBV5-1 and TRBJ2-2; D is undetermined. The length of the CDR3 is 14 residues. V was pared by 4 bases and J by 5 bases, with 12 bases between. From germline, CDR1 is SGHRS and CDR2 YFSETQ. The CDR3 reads CASSIYLKTGELFF. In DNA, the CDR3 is TGCGCCAGCAGCATTTACCTAAAAACCGGGGAGCTGTTTTTT.

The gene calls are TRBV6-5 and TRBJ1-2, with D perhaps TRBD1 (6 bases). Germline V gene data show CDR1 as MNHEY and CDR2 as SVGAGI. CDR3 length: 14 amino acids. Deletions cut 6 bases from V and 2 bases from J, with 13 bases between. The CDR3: CASRDSPGNYGYTF. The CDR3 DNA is TGTGCCAGCAGGGACAGTCCCGGGAACTATGGCTACACCTTC.

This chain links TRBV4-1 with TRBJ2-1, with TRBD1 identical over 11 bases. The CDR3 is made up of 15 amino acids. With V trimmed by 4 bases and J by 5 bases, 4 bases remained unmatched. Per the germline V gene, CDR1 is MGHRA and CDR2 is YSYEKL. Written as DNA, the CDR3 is TGCGCCAGCAGCCCCGGGACAGGGGGTAACAATGAGCAGTTCTTC. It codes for CASSPGTGGNNEQFF.

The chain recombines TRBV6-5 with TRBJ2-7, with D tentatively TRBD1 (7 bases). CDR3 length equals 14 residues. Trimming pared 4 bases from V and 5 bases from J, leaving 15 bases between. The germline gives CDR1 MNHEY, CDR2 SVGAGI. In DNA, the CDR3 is TGTGCCAGCAGTTCATCCAGGGGGGTCCACGAGCAGTACTTC. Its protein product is CASSSSRGVHEQYF.

CDR3 protein: CASSLAGVSSYEQYF. CDR3 bases: TGTGCCAGCAGCTTGGCGGGGGTGTCGTCCTACGAGCAGTACTTC. The chain carries TRBV5-5 and TRBJ2-7; D is possibly TRBD2 (6 bases). The length of the CDR3 is 15 residues. Germline CDR1 and CDR2: SGHKS and YYEKEE (reference sequence). The V gene lost 0 bases and the J gene lost 1 base, with 11 bases spanning the gap.

The CDR3 loop is CASSTTNPRGREKLFF. DNA of the CDR3: TGTGCCAGTAGTACAACCAATCCCAGGGGCCGAGAAAAACTGTTTTTT. The chain couples TRBV19 to TRBJ1-4, with D perhaps TRBD1 (6 bases). Germline V gene sequence: CDR1 LNHDA, CDR2 SQIVND (reference sequence). Trimming pared 4 bases from V and 8 bases from J, leaving 20 bases between. The CDR3 spans 16 residues.

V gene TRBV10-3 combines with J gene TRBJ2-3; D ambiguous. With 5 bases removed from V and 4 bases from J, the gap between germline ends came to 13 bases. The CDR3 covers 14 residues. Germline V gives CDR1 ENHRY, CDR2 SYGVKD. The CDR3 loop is CAISRTLRSDTQYF. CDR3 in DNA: TGTGCCATCAGTCGTACCCTGAGGTCAGATACGCAGTATTTT.

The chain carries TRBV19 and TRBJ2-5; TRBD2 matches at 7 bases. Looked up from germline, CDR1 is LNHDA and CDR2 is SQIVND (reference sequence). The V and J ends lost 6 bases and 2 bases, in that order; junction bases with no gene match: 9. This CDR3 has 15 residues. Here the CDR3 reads CASSQDTGGQETQYF. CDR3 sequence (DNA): TGTGCCAGTAGCCAAGACACGGGGGGTCAAGAGACCCAGTACTTC.

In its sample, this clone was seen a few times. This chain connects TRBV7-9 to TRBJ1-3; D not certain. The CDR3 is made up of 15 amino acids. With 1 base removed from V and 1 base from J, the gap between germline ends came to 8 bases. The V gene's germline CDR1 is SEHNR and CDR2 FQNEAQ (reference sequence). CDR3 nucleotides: TGTGCCAGCAGCTTAGGAGCCTTTTCTGGAAACACCATATATTTT. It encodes CASSLGAFSGNTIYF.

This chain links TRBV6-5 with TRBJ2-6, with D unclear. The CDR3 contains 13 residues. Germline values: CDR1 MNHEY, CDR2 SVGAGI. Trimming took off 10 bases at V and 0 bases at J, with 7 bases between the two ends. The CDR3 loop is CATLYSGANVLTF. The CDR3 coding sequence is TGTGCCACTCTCTACTCTGGGGCCAACGTCCTGACTTTC.

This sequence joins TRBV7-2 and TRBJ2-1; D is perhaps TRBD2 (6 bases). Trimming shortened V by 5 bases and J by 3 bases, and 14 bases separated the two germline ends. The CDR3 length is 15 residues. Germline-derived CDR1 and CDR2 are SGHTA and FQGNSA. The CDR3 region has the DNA TGTGCCAGCAGCGGAGGGATTTCAGGCTACAATGAGCAGTTCTTC. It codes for CASSGGISGYNEQFF.

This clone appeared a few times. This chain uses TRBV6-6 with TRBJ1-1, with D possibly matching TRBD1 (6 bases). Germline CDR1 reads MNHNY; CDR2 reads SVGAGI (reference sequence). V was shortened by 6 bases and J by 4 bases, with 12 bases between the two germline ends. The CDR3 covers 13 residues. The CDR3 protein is CASREGGGTEAFF. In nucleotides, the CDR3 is TGTGCCAGCAGGGAGGGAGGGGGCACTGAAGCTTTCTTT.

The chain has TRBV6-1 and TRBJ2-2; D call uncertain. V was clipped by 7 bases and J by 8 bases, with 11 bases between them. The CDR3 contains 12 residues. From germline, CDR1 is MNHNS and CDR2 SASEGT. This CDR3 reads CASIDNRGELFF. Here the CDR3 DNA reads TGTGCCAGCATAGATAATCGTGGGGAGCTGTTTTTT.

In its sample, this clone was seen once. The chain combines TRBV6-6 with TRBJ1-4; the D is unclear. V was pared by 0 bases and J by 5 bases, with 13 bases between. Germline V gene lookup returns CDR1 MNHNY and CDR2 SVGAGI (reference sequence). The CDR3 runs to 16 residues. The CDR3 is CASSYSSRGINEKLFF. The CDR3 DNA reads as TGTGCCAGCAGTTACTCGAGTCGGGGAATAAATGAAAAACTGTTTTTT.

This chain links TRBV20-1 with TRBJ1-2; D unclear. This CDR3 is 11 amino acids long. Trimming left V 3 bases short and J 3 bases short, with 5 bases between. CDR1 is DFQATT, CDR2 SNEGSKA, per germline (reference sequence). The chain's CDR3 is CSARRDYGYTF. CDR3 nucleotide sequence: TGCAGTGCTAGGCGGGACTATGGCTACACCTTC.

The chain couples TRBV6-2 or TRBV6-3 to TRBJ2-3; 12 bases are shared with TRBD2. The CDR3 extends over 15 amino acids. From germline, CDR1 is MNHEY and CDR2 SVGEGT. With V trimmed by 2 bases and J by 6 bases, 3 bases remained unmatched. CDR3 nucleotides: TGTGCCAGCAGTTACACTAGCGGGGGGATGGATACGCAGTATTTT. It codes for CASSYTSGGMDTQYF.

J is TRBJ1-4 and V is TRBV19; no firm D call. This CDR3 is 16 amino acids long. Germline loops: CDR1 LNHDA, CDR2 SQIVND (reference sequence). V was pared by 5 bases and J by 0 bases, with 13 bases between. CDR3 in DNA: TGTGCCAGTAGTGGGGTGGACTCTGCAACTAATGAAAAACTGTTTTTT. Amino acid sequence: CASSGVDSATNEKLFF.

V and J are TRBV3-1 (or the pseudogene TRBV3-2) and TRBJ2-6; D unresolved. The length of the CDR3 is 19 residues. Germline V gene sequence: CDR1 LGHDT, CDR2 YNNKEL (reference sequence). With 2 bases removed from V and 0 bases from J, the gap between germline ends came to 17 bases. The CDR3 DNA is TGTGCCAGCAGCCAAAATCGGCAGGTGGTGAGCTCTGGGGCCAACGTCCTGACTTTC. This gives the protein CASSQNRQVVSSGANVLTF.

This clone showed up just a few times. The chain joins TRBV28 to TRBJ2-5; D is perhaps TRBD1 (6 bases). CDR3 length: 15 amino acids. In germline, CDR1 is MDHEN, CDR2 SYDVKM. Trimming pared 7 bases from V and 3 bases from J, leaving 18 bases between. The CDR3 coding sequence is TGTGCCAGCACCTTCTGGTCTGGGGGCAAAGAGACCCAGTACTTC. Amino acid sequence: CASTFWSGGKETQYF.